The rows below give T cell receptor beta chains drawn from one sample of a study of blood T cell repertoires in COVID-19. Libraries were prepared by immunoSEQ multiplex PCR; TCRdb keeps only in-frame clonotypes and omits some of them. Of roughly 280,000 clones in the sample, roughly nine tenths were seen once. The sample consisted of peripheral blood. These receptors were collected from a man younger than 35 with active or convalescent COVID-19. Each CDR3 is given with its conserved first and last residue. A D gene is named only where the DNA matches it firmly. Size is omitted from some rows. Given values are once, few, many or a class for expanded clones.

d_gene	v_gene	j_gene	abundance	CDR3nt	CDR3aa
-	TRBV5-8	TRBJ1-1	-	TGTGCCAGCAGATCTGATACCACTGCGGTGAACACTGAAGCTTTCTTT	CASRSDTTAVNTEAFF
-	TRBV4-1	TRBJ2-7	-	TGCGCCAGCAGCCAAGCTCACAGCGGGCCCTACGAGCAGTACTTC	CASSQAHSGPYEQYF
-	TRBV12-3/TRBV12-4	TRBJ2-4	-	TGTGCCAGCAGTCCAGACAGAAACATTCAGTACTTC	CASSPDRNIQYF
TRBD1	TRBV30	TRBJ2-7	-	TGTGCCTGGAGTTCCGGACAGGGGGACTACGAGCAGTACTTC	CAWSSGQGDYEQYF
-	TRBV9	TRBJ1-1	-	TGTGCCAGCACCCCGCCGGGGAACACTGAAGCTTTCTTT	CASTPPGNTEAFF
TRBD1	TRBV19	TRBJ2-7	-	TGTGCCAGTAGTATGGGGACAGGAATCTACGAGCAGTACTTC	CASSMGTGIYEQYF
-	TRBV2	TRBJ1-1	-	TGTGCCAGCAGCAGAGGGTCCCAAGCTTTCTTT	CASSRGSQAFF
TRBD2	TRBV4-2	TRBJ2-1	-	TGTGCCAGCAGCCAAGTGGGGGGGGAGGAACATGAGCAGTTCTTC	CASSQVGGEEHEQFF
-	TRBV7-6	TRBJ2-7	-	TGTGCCAGCAGCTTAGGGGCCGAGCAGTACTTC	CASSLGAEQYF
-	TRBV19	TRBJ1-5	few	TGTGCCAGTAGTATGGCGGGCGATCAGCCCCAGCATTTT	CASSMAGDQPQHF
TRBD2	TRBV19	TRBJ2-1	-	TGTGCCAGTAAGCGGGGGGGCTTCAATGAGCAGTTCTTC	CASKRGGFNEQFF
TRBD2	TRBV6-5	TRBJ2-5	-	TGTGCCAGCAGTTACTTGGCGGGGGGGCTGGAGACCCAGTACTTC	CASSYLAGGLETQYF
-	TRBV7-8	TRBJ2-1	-	TGTGCCAGCAGCTTCAACTCTTGGCCAGGCAATGAGCAGTTCTTC	CASSFNSWPGNEQFF
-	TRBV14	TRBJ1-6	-	TGTGCCAGCAGCCAGGTGGCGGGCAGCACAAATTCACCCCTCCACTTT	CASSQVAGSTNSPLHF
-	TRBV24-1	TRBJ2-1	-	TGTGCCACCAGAGAGGCCAATGAGCAGTTCTTC	CATREANEQFF
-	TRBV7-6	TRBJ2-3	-	TGTGCCAGCAGCTTACCTCCGAGCGGTAGAGATACGCAGTATTTT	CASSLPPSGRDTQYF
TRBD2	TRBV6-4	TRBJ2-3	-	TGTGCCAGCAGTTCCGGGACTAGAGGAGATACGCAGTATTTT	CASSSGTRGDTQYF
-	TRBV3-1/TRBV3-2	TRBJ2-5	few	TGTGCCAGCAGCCAAGATTTACGGGTCCAAGAGACCCAGTACTTC	CASSQDLRVQETQYF
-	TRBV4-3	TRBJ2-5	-	TGCGCCAGCAGCCTCGTTGTGGGAGTCCAAGAGACCCAGTACTTC	CASSLVVGVQETQYF
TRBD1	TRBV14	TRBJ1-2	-	TGTGCCAGCAGCCACCCCTTGACAGGGGTGCTAGGAAACTATGGCTACACCTTC	CASSHPLTGVLGNYGYTF